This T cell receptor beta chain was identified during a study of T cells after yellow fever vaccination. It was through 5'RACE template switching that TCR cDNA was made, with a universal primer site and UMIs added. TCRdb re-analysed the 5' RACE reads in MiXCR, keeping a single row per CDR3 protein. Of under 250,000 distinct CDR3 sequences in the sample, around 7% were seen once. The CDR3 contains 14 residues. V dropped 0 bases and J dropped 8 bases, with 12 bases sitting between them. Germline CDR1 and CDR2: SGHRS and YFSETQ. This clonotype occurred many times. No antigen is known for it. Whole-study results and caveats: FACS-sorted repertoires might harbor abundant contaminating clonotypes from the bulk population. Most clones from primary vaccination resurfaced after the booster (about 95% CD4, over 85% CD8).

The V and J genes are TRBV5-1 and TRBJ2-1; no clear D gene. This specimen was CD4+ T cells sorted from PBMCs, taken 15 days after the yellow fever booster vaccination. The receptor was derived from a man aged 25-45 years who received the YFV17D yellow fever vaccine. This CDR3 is CASSLVTVGYEQFF. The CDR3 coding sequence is TGCGCCAGCAGCTTGGTAACCGTCGGCTATGAGCAGTTCTTC.